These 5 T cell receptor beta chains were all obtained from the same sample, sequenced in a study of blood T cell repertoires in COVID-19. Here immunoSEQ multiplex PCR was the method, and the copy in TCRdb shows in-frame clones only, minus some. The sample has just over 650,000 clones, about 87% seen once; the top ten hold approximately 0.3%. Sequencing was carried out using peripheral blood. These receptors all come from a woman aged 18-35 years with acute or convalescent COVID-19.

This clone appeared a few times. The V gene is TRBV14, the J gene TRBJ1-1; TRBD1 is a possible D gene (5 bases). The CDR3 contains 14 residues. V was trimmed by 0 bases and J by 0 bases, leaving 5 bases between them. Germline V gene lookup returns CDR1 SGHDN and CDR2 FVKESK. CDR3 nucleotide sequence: TGTGCCAGCAGCCAAGAACAGGTGAACACTGAAGCTTTCTTT. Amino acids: CASSQEQVNTEAFF.

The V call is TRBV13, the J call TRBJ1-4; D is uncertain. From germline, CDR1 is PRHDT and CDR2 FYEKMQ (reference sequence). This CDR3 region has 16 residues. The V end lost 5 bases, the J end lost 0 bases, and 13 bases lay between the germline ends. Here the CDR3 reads CASSPGKPATNEKLFF. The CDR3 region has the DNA TGTGCCAGCAGCCCCGGGAAGCCGGCAACTAATGAAAAACTGTTTTTT.

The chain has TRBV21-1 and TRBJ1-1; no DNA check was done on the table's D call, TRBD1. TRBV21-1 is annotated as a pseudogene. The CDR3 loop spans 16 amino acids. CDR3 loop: CASSKAQGDNYTEAFF. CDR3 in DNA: TGTGCCAGCAGCAAAGCCCAGGGGGACAATTACACTGAAGCTTTCTTT.

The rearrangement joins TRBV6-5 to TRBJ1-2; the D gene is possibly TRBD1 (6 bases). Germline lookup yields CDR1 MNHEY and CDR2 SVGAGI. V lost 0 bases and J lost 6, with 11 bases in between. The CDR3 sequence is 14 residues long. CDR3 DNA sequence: TGTGCCAGCAGTTACTCGCGGGGGACAAATGGCTACACCTTC. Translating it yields CASSYSRGTNGYTF.

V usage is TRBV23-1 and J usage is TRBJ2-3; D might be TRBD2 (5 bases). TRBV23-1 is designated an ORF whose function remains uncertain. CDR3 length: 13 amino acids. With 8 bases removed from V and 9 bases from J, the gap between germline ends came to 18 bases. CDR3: CASVPRAIGTQYF. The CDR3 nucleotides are TGCGCCAGCGTACCGCGGGCCATCGGGACGCAGTATTTT.